A selection of T cell receptor beta chains follows, all from one sample in a study of blood T cells in healthy people across ages. Via MiXCR, TCRdb re-called the 5' RACE reads, giving one row per CDR3 protein. This sample yields about 930,000 distinct CDR3 sequences, of which almost 30% are seen a single time; 9.5% to 13% belongs to the top ten. This sample was also put to use in a study of T cells of mothers and their children.

Sequenced sample: blood. The receptors here all came from a woman in her thirties or forties in good health. CDR3s include the opening cysteine and the closing phenylalanine or tryptophan. D genes are given only for firm matches. Not all rows give a size; the values are once, few, many and, for expanded clones, a class.

TRBV7-2	TRBJ2-7	.	many	CASREYVEQYF	TGTGCCAGCAGAGAATACGTTGAGCAGTACTTC
TRBV7-2	TRBJ1-1	.	few	CASSRPTENTEAFF	TGTGCCAGCAGTAGACCGACGGAGAACACTGAAGCTTTCTTT
TRBV20-1	TRBJ1-1	.	many	CSARVKLPNTEAFF	TGCAGTGCTAGAGTCAAGCTGCCGAACACTGAAGCTTTCTTT
TRBV18	TRBJ1-1	.	.	CASSPLPGGALNTEAFF	TGTGCCAGCTCACCACTCCCCGGTGGAGCTTTGAACACTGAAGCTTTCTTT
TRBV6-4	TRBJ1-2	.	few	CASSDLETRGLGNYGYTF	TGTGCCAGCAGTGACCTCGAAACTCGGGGGTTGGGGAACTATGGCTACACCTTC
TRBV12-3/TRBV12-4	TRBJ2-5	.	many	CASSLSTGTLETQYF	TGTGCCAGCAGTTTAAGTACAGGGACTTTGGAGACCCAGTACTTC
TRBV4-2	TRBJ1-4	.	.	CASSQDRGVGDEKLFF	TGTGCCAGCAGCCAAGATAGGGGAGTGGGGGATGAAAAACTGTTTTTT
TRBV12-3/TRBV12-4	TRBJ2-4	TRBD2	.	CASSPWGLALEQDF	TGTGCCAGCAGTCCATGGGGACTAGCGTTAGAGCAGGACTTC
TRBV18	TRBJ2-5	.	.	CASSPGRPESETQYF	TGTGCCAGCTCACCGGGCAGGCCCGAGTCGGAGACCCAGTACTTC
TRBV7-8	TRBJ1-1	TRBD1	many	CASRNRTGLNTEAFF	TGTGCCAGCAGAAACCGGACAGGGCTCAACACTGAAGCTTTCTTT